This T cell receptor (beta chain) was captured by sequencing in a study of human T cells and chemical hapten exposure. Broader study findings: Patch test score rose with PT1 expanded TCR count, significant at thresholds 8, 16 and 32, not 4. With DPC sensitization, TCRs exceeding 1 in 1000 frequency showed no change.

Unique molecular identifiers were affixed to discrete cDNA molecules within the library. Each CDR3 protein gets one entry after TCRdb re-called the RACE reads with MiXCR. Of 300,000 to 400,000 distinct CDR3 sequences listed, around 7% are singletons. A few counts support this clonotype. As yet, its antigen is unknown. Trimming removed 6 bases at V and 4 bases at J, with 16 bases between. The CDR3 sequence is 14 residues long. CDR1 and CDR2 (germline): DFQATT, SNEGSKA (reference sequence). Regarding time point: patch test 1, 2 weeks after DPC sensitization. Treatment noted: therapeutic diphenylcyclopropenone sensitization with weekly scalp DPC.

This sequence joins TRBV20-1 and TRBJ1-5, with D tentatively TRBD1 (5 bases). The specimen comprised whole blood, sampled in connection with sensitization to the hapten diphenylcyclopropenone (DPC). This receptor was identified in a woman in her late teens or twenties with alopecia areata. Some clones in this sample may be carry-over from other donors' samples. CDR3 amino acids: CSAPRGTRNQPQHF. As DNA, the CDR3 is TGCAGTGCCCCAAGGGGCACCAGAAATCAGCCCCAGCATTTT.